The 26 T cell receptor beta chains below come from one sample, sequenced in a study of T cell responses to AZD1222 COVID-19 vaccine. The data were produced by immunoSEQ multiplex PCR, yet TCRdb's version contains in-frame clones alone and is incomplete. The data contain roughly 170,000 clones, about 85% of them singletons. This specimen consisted of peripheral blood, obtained on day 0 of AZD1222 vaccination. These receptors all come from an adult in good health.

J is TRBJ1-2 and V is TRBV7-9; 8 bases match TRBD1. The CDR3 loop spans 14 amino acids. Germline V gene data show CDR1 as SEHNR and CDR2 as FQNEAQ (reference sequence). V gave up 4 bases and J gave up 3 bases; unmatched junction bases: 4. As DNA, the CDR3 is TGTGCCAGCAGCTCAGGACAGGGATACTATGGCTACACCTTC. It is translated as CASSSGQGYYGYTF.

V is TRBV14 and J is TRBJ1-6; D gene ambiguous. The CDR3 covers 13 residues. The germline V and J ends were trimmed by 1 base and 13 bases, with 11 bases remaining between them. CDR1 and CDR2 from the germline V gene are SGHDN and FVKESK. The CDR3 nucleotides are TGTGCCAGCAGCCAAGCCCCGACATTGCCCCTCCACTTT. Translated: CASSQAPTLPLHF.

V usage is TRBV28 and J usage is TRBJ1-4; unclear D gene. In germline, CDR1 is MDHEN, CDR2 SYDVKM. Trimming took 7 bases from V and 6 from J, leaving 15 bases between them. This CDR3 is built from 14 residues. The chain's CDR3 is CASTTRGGDEKLFF. The CDR3, as DNA: TGTGCCAGCACCACCCGAGGTGGGGATGAAAAACTGTTTTTT. The full variable domain, completed using reference TRBV28 and TRBJ1-4, is DVKVTQSSRYLVKRTGEKVFLECVQDMDHENMFWYRQDPGLGLRLIYFSYDVKMKEKGDIPEGYSVSREKKERFSLILESASTNQTSMYLCASTTRGGDEKLFFGSGTQLSVL.

The chain combines TRBV6-5 with TRBJ1-4, with D possibly TRBD1 on 6 matching bases. CDR3 length: 16 amino acids. V lost 0 bases and J lost 10, with 18 bases in between. Germline CDR1 and CDR2: MNHEY and SVGAGI. The CDR3, as DNA: TGTGCCAGCAGTTACTCGATCGGCAGGGGAAGTTTAAAACTGTTTTTT. The encoded protein is CASSYSIGRGSLKLFF.

This chain joins TRBV5-1 and TRBJ2-7, with 7 bases aligning to TRBD2. The ends lost 2 bases at V and 3 bases at J; junction bases unmatched: 14. Germline-derived CDR1 and CDR2 are SGHRS and YFSETQ. The CDR3 consists of 17 residues. CDR3 coding DNA: TGCGCCAGCAGCTTCCCCAGCGCGGGAGATTGGAGCTACGAGCAGTACTTC. Translating gives CASSFPSAGDWSYEQYF.

The chain employs TRBV7-9 and TRBJ2-3; TRBD1 matches 11 bases. The CDR3 sequence is 18 residues long. V lost 0 bases and J lost 5; bases outside the gene matches: 10. The germline V gene encodes CDR1 SEHNR and CDR2 FQNEAQ (reference sequence). The CDR3: CASSLAEGTGGFRDTQYF. The CDR3 DNA reads as TGTGCCAGCAGCTTAGCGGAGGGGACAGGGGGTTTCCGAGATACGCAGTATTTT.

The V and J genes are TRBV6-5 and TRBJ2-7; D ambiguous. With 5 bases removed from V and 0 bases from J, the gap between germline ends came to 11 bases. This CDR3 has 14 amino acids. Germline V lookup: CDR1 MNHEY, CDR2 SVGAGI. CDR3 sequence reads: CASSPLTDSYEQYF. DNA for the CDR3: TGTGCCAGCAGTCCCCTTACGGACTCCTACGAGCAGTACTTC.

V and J are TRBV7-2 and TRBJ1-6; the match to TRBD1 covers 8 bases. The V gene's germline CDR1 is SGHTA and CDR2 FQGNSA. CDR3 length: 17 amino acids. The V segment lost 3 bases and the J segment 6 bases; nucleotides outside the gene matches: 10. This CDR3 reads CASSFSQPGQVNSPLHF. The CDR3 nucleotides are TGTGCCAGCAGCTTTAGTCAGCCGGGACAGGTTAATTCACCCCTCCACTTT.

The chain is built from TRBV3-1 (or the pseudogene TRBV3-2) and TRBJ2-5; TRBD1 is a possible D gene (6 bases). Trimming shortened V by 4 bases and J by 2 bases, and 17 bases separated the two germline ends. The germline CDR1 and CDR2 sequences are LGHDT and YNNKEL (reference sequence). This CDR3 has 16 residues. CDR3 in amino acids: CASSPRRGTTQETQYF. DNA of the CDR3: TGTGCCAGCAGCCCTCGTCGAGGGACAACACAAGAGACCCAGTACTTC.

In its sample, this clone was seen a few times. This chain links TRBV28 with TRBJ2-7; no clear D gene. CDR1 is MDHEN and CDR2 is SYDVKM in the germline V gene. The CDR3 consists of 15 residues. V shed 2 bases and J shed 2 bases, with 13 bases lying between them. Written as DNA, the CDR3 is TGTGCCAGCAGTTTACCGCTTTCGAGGACCTACGAGCAGTACTTC. It codes for CASSLPLSRTYEQYF.

The gene calls are TRBV30 and TRBJ2-7, with D possibly being TRBD1 (6 bases). Germline CDR1 and CDR2: GTSNPN and SVGIG (reference sequence). The CDR3 runs to 13 residues. Trimming removed 4 bases at V and 2 bases at J, with 12 bases between. In DNA, the CDR3 is TGTGCCTGGACCCCTGGGGGCCCCTACGAGCAGTACTTC. It translates to CAWTPGGPYEQYF.

The chain has TRBV19 and TRBJ1-1; D is undetermined. Germline lookup yields CDR1 LNHDA and CDR2 SQIVND (reference sequence). V lost 5 bases and J lost 2, with 9 bases in between. CDR3 length: 13 residues. CDR3 sequence: CASSLGRNTEAFF. Written as DNA, the CDR3 is TGTGCCAGTAGTCTGGGTCGCAACACTGAAGCTTTCTTT.

This chain links TRBV27 with TRBJ2-2; D call uncertain. The CDR3 loop spans 13 amino acids. V was shortened by 1 base and J by 6 bases, with 6 bases between the two germline ends. Germline V lookup: CDR1 MNHEY, CDR2 SMNVEV (reference sequence). CDR3 DNA: TGTGCCAGCAGTTTATATATAGCCGGGGAGCTGTTTTTT. Translation: CASSLYIAGELFF.

The chain couples TRBV30 to TRBJ1-5; maybe TRBD1 (6 bases). Germline V gene data show CDR1 as GTSNPN and CDR2 as SVGIG (reference sequence). Trimming took off 4 bases at V and 2 bases at J, with 15 bases between the two ends. The CDR3 runs to 15 residues. The CDR3 nucleotides read TGTGCCTGGACAGCCGGGGGCAGCGGCAATCAGCCCCAGCATTTT. Amino acids: CAWTAGGSGNQPQHF.

This chain links TRBV28 with TRBJ1-5; D is unclear. The CDR3 consists of 13 residues. The V gene's germline CDR1 is MDHEN and CDR2 SYDVKM. V was shortened by 3 bases and J by 7 bases, with 10 bases between the two germline ends. The CDR3 nucleotides read TGTGCCAGCAGTTTTTCCAGGAGCCAGCCCCAGCATTTT. Translation gives CASSFSRSQPQHF.

The rearrangement joins TRBV4-2 to TRBJ1-4; 8 bases agree with TRBD1. After removal of 1 base from V and 5 bases from J, the junction contained 3 bases not matched to a gene. The length of the CDR3 is 15 residues. Germline V CDR1 and CDR2: LGHNA, YNFKEQ. CDR3 nucleotide sequence: TGTGCCAGCAGCCAAGTCGGACAGGGCAATGAAAAACTGTTTTTT. Translation: CASSQVGQGNEKLFF.

The rearrangement uses TRBV6-5 and TRBJ1-5; D unclear. The CDR3 covers 15 residues. CDR1 is MNHEY, CDR2 SVGAGI, per germline. Trimming took off 6 bases at V and 0 bases at J, with 12 bases between the two ends. CDR3 protein: CASRPRGGSNQPQHF. As DNA, the CDR3 is TGTGCCAGCAGACCTCGGGGAGGTAGCAATCAGCCCCAGCATTTT.

This clone was seen only a few times. The sample carries other DNA sequences with the same CDR3. V gene TRBV30 combines with J gene TRBJ1-1, with a possible D match to TRBD1 (6 bases). This CDR3 is 13 amino acids long. Germline-derived CDR1 and CDR2 are GTSNPN and SVGIG (reference sequence). V lost 0 bases, J lost 1 base, and 6 bases lay in between. CDR3 nucleotides: TGTGCCTGGAGTGTACAGGGGAACACTGAAGCTTTCTTT. Encoded protein: CAWSVQGNTEAFF.

The chain joins TRBV6-1 to TRBJ1-1; D gene unclear. CDR1 and CDR2 from the germline V gene are MNHNS and SASEGT. The CDR3 is 13 amino acids. V shed 3 bases and J shed 5 bases, with 10 bases lying between them. The CDR3 reads CASSDTLVTEAFF. The CDR3 DNA is TGTGCCAGCAGTGATACCCTGGTGACTGAAGCTTTCTTT.

A remark on this clone: Different DNA sequences within this sample yield the same CDR3. The CDR3 nucleotides are TGTGCCAGCAGCCAAGATCAGGGGCGAGGCTACACCTTC. Its protein is CASSQDQGRGYTF. The V and J genes are TRBV4-2 and TRBJ1-2; D is possibly TRBD1 (6 bases). The germline CDR1 and CDR2 sequences are LGHNA and YNFKEQ. The CDR3 contains 13 residues. V lost 0 bases to trimming and J lost 8 bases, with 10 bases between them.

The gene calls are TRBV7-9 and TRBJ1-3; possibly TRBD1 for D (5 bases). CDR1 and CDR2 from the germline V gene are SEHNR and FQNEAQ (reference sequence). The CDR3 covers 17 residues. The V gene lost 4 bases and the J gene lost 2 bases, with 18 bases spanning the gap. CDR3 region: CASSSHRRGAAGNTIYF. The CDR3 nucleotides read TGTGCCAGCAGCTCGCACCGGAGAGGGGCTGCTGGAAACACCATATATTTT. Full variable domain (missing parts from reference TRBV7-9 and TRBJ1-3): DTGVSQNPRHKITKRGQNVTFRCDPISEHNRLYWYRQTLGQGPEFLTYFQNEAQLEKSRLLSDRFSAERPKGSFSTLEIQRTEQGDSAMYLCASSSHRRGAAGNTIYFGEGSWLTVV.

The J gene is TRBJ1-2, the V gene TRBV18; tentatively, D is TRBD1 (5 bases). The CDR3 totals 15 residues. CDR1 and CDR2 (germline): KGHSH, LQKENI. The ends were cut back, 2 bases at V and 6 bases at J, with 16 bases in the middle. The CDR3 bases are TGTGCCAGCTCACCAAACGGCAGGGCAGACCATGGCTACACCTTC. Its protein is CASSPNGRADHGYTF.

This clone was seen a few times. This chain links TRBV5-1 with TRBJ1-6; D is unresolved. The ends were cut back, 1 base at V and 12 bases at J, with 17 bases in the middle. Germline-derived CDR1 and CDR2 are SGHRS and YFSETQ. The CDR3 covers 15 residues. The CDR3 loop is CASSLSQGSRGPLHF. CDR3 sequence (DNA): TGCGCCAGCAGCTTGAGTCAAGGGAGTAGAGGACCCCTCCACTTT.

The chain uses TRBV9 and TRBJ2-3; TRBD2 agrees at 8 bases. The germline V gene encodes CDR1 SGDLS and CDR2 YYNGEE. The CDR3 has 14 amino acids. V was pared by 0 bases and J by 4 bases, with 1 base of the junction left unmatched. The CDR3 bases are TGTGCCAGCAGCGTAGGGACTAGCCCAGATACGCAGTATTTT. It codes for CASSVGTSPDTQYF.

The chain uses TRBV5-1 and TRBJ2-5; no clear D. Germline CDR1 is SGHRS and CDR2 is YFSETQ. The V end was cut by 0 bases, the J end by 0 bases, with 9 bases between. The CDR3 totals 15 residues. The CDR3 DNA is TGCGCCAGCAGCTTGGCCCTAACCTACCAAGAGACCCAGTACTTC. Translating it yields CASSLALTYQETQYF.

V gene TRBV6-5 combines with J gene TRBJ1-6; tentative D call: TRBD1 (6 bases). V was trimmed by 0 bases and J by 7 bases, leaving 10 bases between them. This CDR3 contains 15 residues. Looked up from germline, CDR1 is MNHEY and CDR2 is SVGAGI. CDR3 sequence: CASSYSWGRNSPLHF. CDR3 bases: TGTGCCAGCAGTTACTCTTGGGGGCGGAATTCACCCCTCCACTTT.